This T cell receptor beta chain was profiled in a study of blood T cell repertoires in COVID-19. Looking at the study overall: The study drew acute and convalescent COVID-19 samples from the United States, Italy and Spain. T cells, B-cell-depleted T cells, or PBMCs provided the cDNA or gDNA that served as material.

In the original analysis: Reference gene primer amplification gave estimated nucleated cell counts. TCRdb's copy holds only in-frame clones and misses some; the assay was immunoSEQ multiplex PCR. V, J and clone size were drawn from that table, and D and trimming were deduced from the DNA. The table includes roughly 230,000 clones, 89% detected once. This CDR3 has 15 residues. V was trimmed by 7 bases and J by 4 bases, leaving 16 bases between them. CDR1 is MDHEN, CDR2 SYDVKM, per germline. This sequence was found in a woman aged 35 to 49 who had recovered from COVID-19. The sequencing sample was made of peripheral blood. The J gene is TRBJ2-2, the V gene TRBV28; D perhaps matches TRBD1 (5 bases). The CDR3 DNA reads TGTGCCAGCAACTCAAGGAAGGGGCGCACCGGGGAGCTGTTTTTT. It encodes CASNSRKGRTGELFF.